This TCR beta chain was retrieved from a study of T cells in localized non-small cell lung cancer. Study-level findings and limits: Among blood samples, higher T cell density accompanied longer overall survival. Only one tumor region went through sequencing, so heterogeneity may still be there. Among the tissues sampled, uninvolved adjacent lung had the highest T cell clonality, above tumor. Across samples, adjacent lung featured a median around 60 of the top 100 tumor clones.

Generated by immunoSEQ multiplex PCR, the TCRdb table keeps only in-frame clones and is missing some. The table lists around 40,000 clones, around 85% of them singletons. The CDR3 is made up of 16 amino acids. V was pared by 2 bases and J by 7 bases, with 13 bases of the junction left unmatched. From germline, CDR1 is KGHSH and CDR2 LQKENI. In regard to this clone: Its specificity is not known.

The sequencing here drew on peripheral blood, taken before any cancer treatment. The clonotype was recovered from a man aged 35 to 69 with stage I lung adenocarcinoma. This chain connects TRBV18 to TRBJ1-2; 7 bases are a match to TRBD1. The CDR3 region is CASSPRPRQGWSGYTF. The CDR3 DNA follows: TGTGCCAGCTCACCAAGACCCCGACAGGGTTGGAGTGGCTACACCTTC.